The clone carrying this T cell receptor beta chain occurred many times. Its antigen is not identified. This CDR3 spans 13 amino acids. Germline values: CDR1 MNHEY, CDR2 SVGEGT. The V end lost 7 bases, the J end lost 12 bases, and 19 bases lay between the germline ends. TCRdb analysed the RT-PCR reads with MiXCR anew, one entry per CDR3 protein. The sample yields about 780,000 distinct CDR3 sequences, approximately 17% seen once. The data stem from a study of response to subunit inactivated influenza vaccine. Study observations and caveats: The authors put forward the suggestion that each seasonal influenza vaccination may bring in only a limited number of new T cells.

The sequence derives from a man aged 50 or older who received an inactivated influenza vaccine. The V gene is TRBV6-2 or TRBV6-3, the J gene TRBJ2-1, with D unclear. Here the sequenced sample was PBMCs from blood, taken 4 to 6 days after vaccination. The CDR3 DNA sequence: TGTGCCAGCACAGACCGAGGTGACGGTGCGCAGTTCTTC. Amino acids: CASTDRGDGAQFF.